One and the same sample provided the 16 T cell receptor beta chains below, sequenced in a study of T cells in Graves' hyperthyroidism and ophthalmopathy. Amplification of TCR beta CDR3 regions used RNA as the template. When the TCR CDR3 underwent first-round RT-PCR, the HTBI primer set was used. TCRdb reprocessed the multiplex PCR reads with MiXCR, giving one entry per CDR3 protein. The top ten clones hold less than 9.5% of a sample with 500,000 to 750,000 distinct CDR3 sequences, roughly 14% of them seen once. Sequenced: blood. All receptors come from a woman aged 25 to 39 with Graves' hyperthyroidism.

Only a few counts were recorded for this clonotype. The chain's CDR3 is CSLDPGRPGDNEQFF. Written as DNA, the CDR3 is TGCAGCTTAGACCCGGGCAGGCCTGGGGACAATGAGCAGTTCTTC. The V and J genes are TRBV29-1 and TRBJ2-1; D is ambiguous. The germline V gene encodes CDR1 SQVTM and CDR2 ANQGSEA. The CDR3 runs 15 residues. The germline V and J ends were trimmed by 8 bases and 5 bases, with 22 bases remaining between them.

This clonotype was observed at least ten times. V gene TRBV7-2 combines with J gene TRBJ2-3; 8 bases line up with TRBD2. V was pared by 3 bases and J by 3 bases, with 11 bases of the junction left unmatched. The CDR3 loop spans 17 amino acids. The V gene's germline CDR1 is SGHTA and CDR2 FQGNSA. The CDR3: CASSFGGAGEGTDTQYF. CDR3 sequence (DNA): TGTGCCAGCAGCTTTGGGGGAGCGGGAGAAGGGACAGATACGCAGTATTTT.

This clonotype was counted many times. The gene calls are TRBV12-3 or TRBV12-4 and TRBJ2-1; 7 nucleotides agree with TRBD1. J gave up 2 bases and V 6 bases, and 10 bases lay outside the gene matches. This CDR3 contains 16 residues. The CDR3: CASSPIGQVPYNEQFF. For the CDR3, the DNA is TGTGCCAGCAGCCCAATTGGACAGGTCCCCTACAATGAGCAGTTCTTC.

This clonotype was counted at least ten times. The CDR3 spells CASSEGVSYEQYF. CDR3 nucleotide sequence: TGTGCCAGCAGCGAGGGGGTCTCCTACGAGCAGTACTTC. The chain joins TRBV9 to TRBJ2-7; D perhaps matches TRBD1 (6 bases). Germline V gene sequence: CDR1 SGDLS, CDR2 YYNGEE. V lost 3 bases to trimming and J lost 0 bases, with 7 bases between them. The CDR3 consists of 13 residues.

The V and J genes are TRBV5-5 and TRBJ2-2; tentatively, D is TRBD1 (6 bases). Germline values: CDR1 SGHKS, CDR2 YYEKEE (reference sequence). This CDR3 is built from 16 residues. The V end lost 4 bases, the J end lost 5 bases, and 18 bases lay between the germline ends. The CDR3: CASSAIPQGFTGELFF. The CDR3, as DNA: TGTGCCAGCAGCGCCATACCACAGGGTTTTACCGGGGAGCTGTTTTTT.

In this sample, this clonotype turned up many times. The chain has TRBV24-1 and TRBJ2-2; TRBD1 matches at 11 bases. Unmatched junction bases numbered 5, after V lost 1 base and J lost 2 bases. The germline V gene encodes CDR1 KGHDR and CDR2 SFDVKD. The CDR3 runs to 18 residues. In DNA form, the CDR3 reads TGTGCCACCAGTGATTTCCGGGACAGGGGGAAAAACACCGGGGAGCTGTTTTTT. This translates into CATSDFRDRGKNTGELFF.

This sequence joins TRBV5-1 and TRBJ1-2, with TRBD1 matching 9 bases. This CDR3 region has 14 residues. The germline V gene encodes CDR1 SGHRS and CDR2 YFSETQ. The trim removed 4 bases at V and 6 bases at J, leaving 7 bases unmatched. The CDR3 DNA sequence: TGCGCCAGCAGCGCCCTACAGGGGGCGAATGGCTACACCTTC. This encodes CASSALQGANGYTF.

This sequence joins TRBV15 and TRBJ2-7; 7 bases agree with TRBD2. After removal of 9 bases from V and 3 bases from J, the junction contained 11 bases not matched to a gene. Looked up from germline, CDR1 is LNHNV and CDR2 is YYDKDF (reference sequence). This CDR3 is 14 amino acids long. CDR3 in DNA: TGTGCCACGGCGGCGGGAGTTGGGGACTACGAGCAGTACTTC. This encodes CATAAGVGDYEQYF.

The chain recombines TRBV6-2 or TRBV6-3 with TRBJ2-5; 16 bases are a match to TRBD2. The V gene end was trimmed by 7 bases and the J gene end by 1 base; junction bases not matched to a gene: 6. There are 17 residues in the CDR3. CDR1 is MNHEY, CDR2 SVGEGT, per germline. As DNA, the CDR3 is TGTGCCAGCACCACGGGACTAGCGGGAGGGGGCCAAGAGACCCAGTACTTC. Its protein is CASTTGLAGGGQETQYF.

This clonotype turned up a few times. V usage is TRBV10-1 and J usage is TRBJ2-5; TRBD2 agrees at 8 bases. The CDR3 runs to 16 residues. The germline gives CDR1 WNHNN, CDR2 SYGVQD (reference sequence). V trimming: 8 bases; J trimming: 5 bases; junction bases outside the gene matches: 16. CDR3: CASSDLPGGEWETQYF. In nucleotides, the CDR3 is TGCGCCAGCTCGGACTTACCCGGGGGGGAGTGGGAGACCCAGTACTTC.

The gene calls are TRBV5-4 and TRBJ2-3; 9 nucleotides align to TRBD2. This CDR3 comprises 15 residues. Germline V CDR1 and CDR2: SGHNT, YYREEE (reference sequence). V dropped 10 bases and J dropped 1; count of bases not matched to a gene: 10. The CDR3 is CAQGGGGIGTDTQYF. CDR3 DNA sequence: TGTGCCCAGGGCGGGGGGGGCATCGGCACAGATACGCAGTATTTT.

CDR3 sequence reads: CATSRDTGGLVSGELFF. CDR3 in DNA: TGTGCCACCAGCAGAGATACAGGGGGCTTAGTTTCCGGGGAGCTGTTTTTT. This chain connects TRBV15 to TRBJ2-2, with 9 nucleotides matching TRBD1. V lost 0 bases, J lost 6 bases, and 8 bases stayed unmatched. Germline V lookup: CDR1 LNHNV, CDR2 YYDKDF (reference sequence). The length of the CDR3 is 17 residues. The full variable domain, with the rest looked up from reference TRBV15 and TRBJ2-2, is DAMVIQNPRYQVTQFGKPVTLSCSQTLNHNVMYWYQQKSSQAPKLLFHYYDKDFNNEADTPDNFQSRRPNTSFCFLDIRSPGLGDTAMYLCATSRDTGGLVSGELFFGEGSRLTVL.

The rearrangement joins TRBV7-2 to TRBJ2-1, with 11 bases matching TRBD2. The length of the CDR3 is 17 residues. The germline V gene has CDR1 SGHTA and CDR2 FQGNSA. V lost 5 bases, J lost 7 bases, and 13 bases stayed unmatched. The CDR3 region is CASSVEGSGRASNEQFF. CDR3 in DNA: TGTGCCAGCAGCGTTGAGGGTAGCGGGAGGGCCAGTAATGAGCAGTTCTTC.

This clonotype was counted a few times. V is TRBV27 and J is TRBJ1-2; tentatively, D is TRBD1 (5 bases). The CDR3 is made up of 14 amino acids. Per the germline V gene, CDR1 is MNHEY and CDR2 is SMNVEV (reference sequence). V lost 1 base, J lost 4 bases, and 10 bases lay in between. The DNA of the CDR3 is TGTGCCAGCAGTTTATGGGGGGGTACCTATGGCTACACCTTC. It codes for CASSLWGGTYGYTF.

The sample holds many counts of this clonotype. The chain recombines TRBV30 with TRBJ1-5; 9 positions agree with TRBD1. The J segment lost 1 base and the V segment lost 2 bases, leaving 6 bases of the junction unmatched. This CDR3 is 16 amino acids long. The germline gives CDR1 GTSNPN, CDR2 SVGIG (reference sequence). CDR3 sequence: CAWSRGDRVSNQPQHF. The CDR3 region has the DNA TGTGCCTGGAGTCGAGGGGACAGGGTGAGCAATCAGCCCCAGCATTTT.

This clonotype was counted many times. The chain employs TRBV2 and TRBJ2-3, with TRBD2 matching 7 bases. V lost 7 bases and J lost 2; bases outside the gene matches: 15. Germline V gives CDR1 SNHLY, CDR2 FYNNEI. The CDR3 covers 17 residues. CDR3 bases: TGTGCCAGCAATACTCCTCTATGGGGGGGAGCCACAGATACGCAGTATTTT. Residues: CASNTPLWGGATDTQYF.